Listed below are T cell receptor beta chains from one sample, sequenced in a study of Ad26.COV2.S vaccination and SARS-CoV-2 variants. TCRdb's table, derived via immunoSEQ multiplex PCR, lists solely in-frame clones and lacks some. The sample has approximately 340,000 clones; 70% to 90% are singletons. The source was peripheral blood, collected in a trial of Ad26.COV2.S vaccine versus placebo. These receptors were taken from a person between 18 and 60 years old who received the Ad26.COV2.S COVID-19 vaccine or a placebo. The CDR3 runs from the conserved cysteine through the conserved F or W. The order of the fields is J gene, clone size, D gene, V gene, CDR3 protein, CDR3 DNA. D genes are given only for firm matches. The listing skips clone size in some rows; elsewhere it reads once, few, many or a size class.

TRBJ1-2 | - | - | TRBV19 | CASSIDRTANGYTF | TGTGCCAGTAGTATAGACAGGACGGCCAATGGCTACACCTTC
TRBJ2-7 | - | TRBD2 | TRBV6-5 | CASRASGVYEQYF | TGTGCCAGTCGCGCTAGCGGAGTCTACGAGCAGTACTTC
TRBJ1-1 | - | - | TRBV18 | CASSPLEGPARGTEAFF | TGTGCCAGCTCACCCTTGGAGGGGCCCGCCCGGGGCACTGAAGCTTTCTTT
TRBJ2-2 | - | - | TRBV3-1/TRBV3-2 | CASSQVWTTGELFF | TGTGCCAGCAGCCAAGTTTGGACCACCGGGGAGCTGTTTTTT
TRBJ2-2 | - | TRBD2 | TRBV14 | CASSSKRGATGELFF | TGTGCCAGCAGCTCAAAGCGGGGGGCCACCGGGGAGCTGTTTTTT
TRBJ1-6 | - | - | TRBV3-1/TRBV3-2 | CASSHSARGTNSPLHF | TGTGCCAGCAGCCATTCAGCAAGGGGGACAAATTCACCCCTCCACTTT
TRBJ2-5 | - | - | TRBV6-2/TRBV6-3 | CASSYNWRPETQYF | TGTGCCAGCAGTTACAACTGGAGGCCAGAGACCCAGTACTTC
TRBJ1-6 | - | TRBD1 | TRBV7-8 | CASSLFIRWPGGNSPLHF | TGTGCCAGCAGCTTATTTATCCGGTGGCCAGGGGGTAATTCACCCCTCCACTTT
TRBJ2-3 | - | TRBD2 | TRBV19 | CASSTGTSGWDTQYF | TGTGCCAGTAGTACCGGGACTAGCGGGTGGGATACGCAGTATTTT
TRBJ2-1 | few | - | TRBV6-5 | CATLLYNEQFF | TGTGCCACCTTACTATACAATGAGCAGTTCTTC
TRBJ2-7 | - | - | TRBV6-5 | CASRATEGKAYEQYF | TGTGCCAGCCGGGCGACTGAGGGGAAAGCCTACGAGCAGTACTTC
TRBJ2-1 | - | TRBD2 | TRBV3-1/TRBV3-2 | CASSPWTSGGALNEQFF | TGTGCCAGCAGCCCTTGGACTAGCGGGGGGGCATTGAATGAGCAGTTCTTC
TRBJ1-5 | - | - | TRBV21-1 | CASSKNNQPQHF | TGTGCCAGCAGCAAGAATAATCAGCCCCAGCATTTT
TRBJ1-1 | - | TRBD1 | TRBV5-4 | CASSFSRGVTEAFF | TGTGCCAGCAGCTTTAGCAGGGGGGTCACTGAAGCTTTCTTT
TRBJ1-5 | - | TRBD1 | TRBV18 | CASSPGDRVGNQPQHF | TGTGCCAGCTCACCCGGGGACAGGGTGGGCAATCAGCCCCAGCATTTT
TRBJ2-7 | - | - | TRBV4-3 | CASSPRRGYEQYF | TGCGCCAGCAGCCCGAGGAGGGGTTACGAGCAGTACTTC